This T cell receptor (beta chain) was identified during a study of T cell repertoires in cytomegalovirus infection. As for the study in general: Matching HLA type, along with CMV infection, was indicated by public TCR beta signatures.

Germline values: CDR1 MNHEY, CDR2 SVGAGI. This CDR3 comprises 17 residues. V lost 2 bases to trimming and J lost 0 bases, with 16 bases between them. MiXCR was run by TCRdb on the reads, yielding one entry per CDR3 protein. The data hold 160,000 or so distinct CDR3 sequences, with 17% observed a single time. As regards this clonotype: Its matching antigen is unknown.

Regarding the study as a whole: Using cumulative public TCR beta family frequency, the authors identified those who carried CMV together with the relevant HLA. The study found HLA-C-restricted CMV-specific TCR beta clonotypes dominating the ex vivo response.

Material for sequencing was CD8+ T cells from PBMCs. The sequence was collected from a human donor in good health (CMV status not recorded). Some clones in this sample may be carry-over from other donors' samples. This chain uses TRBV6-5 with TRBJ1-1; D not resolved. CDR3 in DNA: TGTGCCAGCAGTTACGAGTTCGAGACGGTGATGAACACTGAAGCTTTCTTT. Its translation: CASSYEFETVMNTEAFF.